This T cell receptor (beta chain) was identified during a study of early T cells in non-severe SARS-CoV-2 infection. A single record per CDR3 protein comes from TCRdb applying MiXCR to the 5' RACE reads. The table has fewer than 120,000 distinct CDR3 sequences, roughly an eighth seen once. The V gene's germline CDR1 is SGHVS and CDR2 FQNEAQ. There are 15 residues in the CDR3. The V gene lost 0 bases and the J gene lost 1 base, with 9 bases spanning the gap. The chain is built from TRBV7-8 and TRBJ2-5; the D is unclear. Sequencing used whole blood, obtained at baseline. The TCR sequence derives from an adult who was a healthcare worker with PCR-confirmed SARS-CoV-2 infection or an uninfected control (not recorded which). The CDR3 bases are TGTGCCAGCAGCTTAGCCCCTAGTGGCCAAGAGACCCAGTACTTC. Translating it yields CASSLAPSGQETQYF.